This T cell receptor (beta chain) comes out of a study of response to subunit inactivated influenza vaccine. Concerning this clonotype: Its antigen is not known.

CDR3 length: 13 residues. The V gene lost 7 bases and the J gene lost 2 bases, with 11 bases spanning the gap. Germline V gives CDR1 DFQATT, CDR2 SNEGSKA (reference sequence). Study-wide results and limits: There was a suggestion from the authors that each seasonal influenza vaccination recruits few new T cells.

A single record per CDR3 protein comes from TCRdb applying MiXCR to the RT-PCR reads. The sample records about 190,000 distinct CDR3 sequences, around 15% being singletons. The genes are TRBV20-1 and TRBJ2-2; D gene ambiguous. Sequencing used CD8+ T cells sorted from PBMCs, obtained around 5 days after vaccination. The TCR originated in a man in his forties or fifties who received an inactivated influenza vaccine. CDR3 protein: CSGKLPNTGELFF. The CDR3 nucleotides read TGCAGTGGGAAACTACCAAACACCGGGGAGCTGTTTTTT.